Many counts were recorded for the clone carrying this T cell receptor beta chain. The antigen remains unidentified. The source of the sample is a study of metastatic and nonmetastatic thyroid tumors. Study-wide background: Across peripheral blood and tumor or nodule tissue samples taken from malignant and benign thyroid patients, the repertoires were compared with one another. Broader study findings: Patients with malignant thyroid tumors reportedly had significantly higher TCR beta diversity than those with benign nodules, in blood and tumor.

All patients reached thyroid surgery having received no treatment beforehand. As processed by the authors: Building a distant-metastasis classifier for papillary thyroid cancer drew on CDR3 differences across clinicopathological groups. TCRdb reanalyzed the PCR reads via MiXCR. Clone size and V and J calls follow TCRdb, not the original study. The sample consists of approximately 50,000 clones, 20% of them appearing once. V shed 3 bases and J shed 0 bases, with 11 bases lying between them. The germline V gene has CDR1 LNHDA and CDR2 SQIVND (reference sequence). The CDR3 is made up of 15 amino acids. This chain joins TRBV19 and TRBJ1-1; possibly TRBD1 for D (5 bases). This clonotype was obtained from a female donor with papillary thyroid cancer or a benign thyroid nodule (not recorded which). Some clones in this sample may be carry-over from other donors' samples. Sequencing was performed on blood. The CDR3 loop is CASSISGTVNTEAFF. The CDR3 nucleotides are TGTGCCAGTAGTATTAGCGGGACGGTGAACACTGAAGCTTTCTTT.